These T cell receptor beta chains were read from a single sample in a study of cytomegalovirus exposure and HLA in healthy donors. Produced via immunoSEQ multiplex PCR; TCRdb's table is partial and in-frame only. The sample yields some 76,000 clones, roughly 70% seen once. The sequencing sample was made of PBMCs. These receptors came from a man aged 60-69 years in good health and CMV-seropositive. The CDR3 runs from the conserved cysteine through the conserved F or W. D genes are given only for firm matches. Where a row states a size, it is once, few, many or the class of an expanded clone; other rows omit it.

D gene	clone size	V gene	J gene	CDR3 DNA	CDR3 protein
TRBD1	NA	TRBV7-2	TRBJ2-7	TGTGCCAGCAGCGAACTGGGACAGGGGAATTGGTACGAGCAGTACTTC	CASSELGQGNWYEQYF
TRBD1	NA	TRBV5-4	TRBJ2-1	TGTGCCAGCAGCGGAGGACAGGGAGTTAACAATGAGCAGTTCTTC	CASSGGQGVNNEQFF
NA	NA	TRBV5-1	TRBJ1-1	TGCGCCAGCAGCTTGGCCGAAAGGACAGTGAACACTGAAGCTTTCTTT	CASSLAERTVNTEAFF
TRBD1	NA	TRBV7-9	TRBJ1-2	TGTGCCAGCAGCACCTGGACAGGTATTTTATATGGCTACACCTTC	CASSTWTGILYGYTF
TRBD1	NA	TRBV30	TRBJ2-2	TGTGCCTGGACCACGACAGGGGGGTTCACCGGGGAGCTGTTTTTT	CAWTTTGGFTGELFF
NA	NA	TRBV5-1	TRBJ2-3	TGCGCCAGCAGCTTGGGTCAGGGAAGGTCAGATACGCAGTATTTT	CASSLGQGRSDTQYF
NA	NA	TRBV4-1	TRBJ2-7	TGCGCCAGCAGCCCCCAAAGAGGATATAGCCGCCGAGACTCCCACGAGCAGTACTTC	CASSPQRGYSRRDSHEQYF
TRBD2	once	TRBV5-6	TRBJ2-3	TGTGCCAGCAGCTTCATCTCGGCGGGGGGCACAGATACGCAGTATTTT	CASSFISAGGTDTQYF
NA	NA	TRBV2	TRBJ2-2	TGTGCCAGCAGGGGTCCTCTGGCCGGACTACCGGCGAACACCGGGGAGCTGTTTTTT	CASRGPLAGLPANTGELFF
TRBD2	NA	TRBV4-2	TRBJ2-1	TGTGCCAGCAGCCGGAATAGCGGGGGGTACTATGAGCAGTTCTTC	CASSRNSGGYYEQFF
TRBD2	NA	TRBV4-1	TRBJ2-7	TGCGCCAGCAGCCCACATGGACTAGCGGGAGTCGAGCAGTACTTC	CASSPHGLAGVEQYF
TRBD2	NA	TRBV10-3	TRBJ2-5	TGTGCCATCAGGGGGACTAGCGGGGAACAAGAGACCCAGTACTTC	CAIRGTSGEQETQYF
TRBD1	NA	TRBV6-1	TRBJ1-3	TGTGCCAGCCTGGACAGGGCGGGAAACACCATATATTTT	CASLDRAGNTIYF
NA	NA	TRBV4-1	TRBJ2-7	TGCGCCAGCAGCCAAGTGAGACCCGGGGACGAGCAGTACTTC	CASSQVRPGDEQYF
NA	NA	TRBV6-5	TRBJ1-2	TGTGCCAGCAGTACCTTGGGGGGGTACTATGGCTACACCTTC	CASSTLGGYYGYTF
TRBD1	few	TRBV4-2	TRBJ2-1	TGTGCCAGCAGCCATCCCGGGACAGGGAGAGCAGAGGAGCAGTTCTTC	CASSHPGTGRAEEQFF
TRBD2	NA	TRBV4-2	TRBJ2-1	TGTGCCAGCAGCCAACCCCCCAGCGGGGGCTACAATGAGCAGTTCTTC	CASSQPPSGGYNEQFF
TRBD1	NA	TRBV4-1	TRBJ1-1	TGCGCCAGCAGCCACCCCCCTCGGCAGGGGGACACTGAAGCTTTCTTT	CASSHPPRQGDTEAFF
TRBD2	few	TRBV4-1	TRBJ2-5	TGCGCCAGCAGCCTAGCGGGTCGGAAAGAGACCCAGTACTTC	CASSLAGRKETQYF
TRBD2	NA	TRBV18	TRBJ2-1	TGTGCCAGCTCACCACTTTCGAGCGGGGGGCACAATGAGCAGTTCTTC	CASSPLSSGGHNEQFF
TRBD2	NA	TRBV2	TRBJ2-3	TGTGCCACCTCAGCGGGAGCCACAGATACGCAGTATTTT	CATSAGATDTQYF
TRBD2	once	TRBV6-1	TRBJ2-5	TGTGCCAGCAGTGAACTGGGCGGGGGGGGCCGGGAGACCCAGTACTTC	CASSELGGGGRETQYF
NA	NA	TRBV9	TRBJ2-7	TGTGCCAGCAGCTCCGACAGGTCACCCTACGAGCAGTACTTC	CASSSDRSPYEQYF
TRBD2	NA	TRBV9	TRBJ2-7	TGTGCCAGCAGCGTAGGACTAGCGGGGGGGGATCCCTACGAGCAGTACTTC	CASSVGLAGGDPYEQYF